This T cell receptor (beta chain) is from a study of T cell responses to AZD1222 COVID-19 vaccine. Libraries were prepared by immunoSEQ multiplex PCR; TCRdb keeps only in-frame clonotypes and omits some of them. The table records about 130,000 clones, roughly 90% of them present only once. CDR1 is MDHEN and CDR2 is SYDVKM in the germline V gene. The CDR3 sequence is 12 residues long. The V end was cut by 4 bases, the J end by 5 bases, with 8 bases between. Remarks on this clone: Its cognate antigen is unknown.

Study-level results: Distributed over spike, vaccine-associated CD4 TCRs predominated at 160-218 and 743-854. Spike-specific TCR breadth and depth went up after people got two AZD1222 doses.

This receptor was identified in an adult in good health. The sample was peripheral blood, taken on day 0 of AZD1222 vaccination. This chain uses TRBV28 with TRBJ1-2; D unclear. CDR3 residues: CASSSAQYGYTF. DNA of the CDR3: TGTGCCAGCAGTTCCGCCCAGTATGGCTACACCTTC.